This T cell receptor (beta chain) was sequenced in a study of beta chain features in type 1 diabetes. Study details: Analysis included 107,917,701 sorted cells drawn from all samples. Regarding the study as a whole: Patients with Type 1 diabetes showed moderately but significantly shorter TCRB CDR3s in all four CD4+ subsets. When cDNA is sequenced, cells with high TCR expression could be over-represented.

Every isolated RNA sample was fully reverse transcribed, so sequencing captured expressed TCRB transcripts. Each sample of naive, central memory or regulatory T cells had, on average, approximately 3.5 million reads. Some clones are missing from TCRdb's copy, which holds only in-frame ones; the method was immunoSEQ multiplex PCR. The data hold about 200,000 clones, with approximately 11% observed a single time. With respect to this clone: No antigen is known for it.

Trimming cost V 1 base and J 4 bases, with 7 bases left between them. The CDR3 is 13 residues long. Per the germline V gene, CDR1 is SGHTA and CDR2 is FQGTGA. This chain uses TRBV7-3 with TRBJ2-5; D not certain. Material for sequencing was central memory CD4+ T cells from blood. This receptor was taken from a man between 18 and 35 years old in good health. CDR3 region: CASSLSPRETQYF. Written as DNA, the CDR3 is TGTGCCAGCAGCTTAAGCCCGAGAGAGACCCAGTACTTC. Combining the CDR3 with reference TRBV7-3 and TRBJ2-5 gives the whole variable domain GAGVSQTPSNKVTEKGKYVELRCDPISGHTALYWYRQSLGQGPEFLIYFQGTGAADDSGLPNDRFFAVRPEGSVSTLKIQRTERGDSAVYLCASSLSPRETQYFGPGTRLLVL.